A selection of T cell receptor beta chains follows, all from one sample in a study of T cell responses to AZD1222 COVID-19 vaccine. The data were produced by immunoSEQ multiplex PCR, yet TCRdb's version contains in-frame clones alone and is incomplete. Altogether 150,000 or so clones are present, 88% being singletons, with the ten largest covering 2.5% to 4%. This sample comprised peripheral blood, obtained on day 0 of AZD1222 vaccination. The source of these receptors is an adult in good health. Both conserved end residues are part of each CDR3. Fields, in order: J gene, D gene, V gene, clone size, CDR3 length, CDR3 DNA, CDR3 protein. A D gene is named only where the DNA matches it firmly. Rows give clone size only sometimes, using once, few, many, or a class for an expanded clone.

>TRBJ1-5|TRBD1|TRBV5-8|NA|14
TGTGCCAGCAGCTTGACAGGGGTGGTTCAGCCCCAGCATTTT
CASSLTGVVQPQHF
>TRBJ1-5|NA|TRBV28|once|13
TGTGCCAGCAGATACAGGGTTTTAGGGCCCCAGCATTTT
CASRYRVLGPQHF
>TRBJ1-1|NA|TRBV19|NA|14
TGTGCCAGTAGTATTGTAGGCAGGGGCACTGAAGCTTTCTTT
CASSIVGRGTEAFF
>TRBJ1-6|NA|TRBV28|NA|14
TGTGCCAGCAGTCGGGGGACATTAAATTCACCCCTCCACTTT
CASSRGTLNSPLHF
>TRBJ2-5|TRBD2|TRBV28|few|16
TGTGCCAGCAGTTTAGGACTAGCGGGGGTGGTGGAGACCCAGTACTTC
CASSLGLAGVVETQYF
>TRBJ1-6|NA|TRBV6-5|NA|13
TGTGCCAGCAGTTACTCGCGCAATTCACCCCTCCACTTT
CASSYSRNSPLHF
>TRBJ1-4|NA|TRBV4-1|NA|18
TGCGCCAGCAGCCAAGGAGTGTTACAGCCTGCAACTAATGAAAAACTGTTTTTT
CASSQGVLQPATNEKLFF
>TRBJ2-7|NA|TRBV4-3|NA|14
TGCGCCAGCAGCCAAGAGGCAGGGACCTACGAGCAGTACTTC
CASSQEAGTYEQYF
>TRBJ1-3|NA|TRBV12-3/TRBV12-4|NA|13
TGTGCCAGCAGAGGAGGTAGCCTGAACACCATATATTTT
CASRGGSLNTIYF
>TRBJ1-2|NA|TRBV28|few|15
TGTGCCAGCAGTTCCCCCCTCGCCCCGGTGGGTGGCTACACCTTC
CASSSPLAPVGGYTF
>TRBJ2-5|TRBD2|TRBV28|NA|15
TGTGCCAGCAGGGACGCTAGCGGGGGGATATCGTCCCAGTACTTC
CASRDASGGISSQYF
>TRBJ2-1|NA|TRBV7-2|once|14
TGTGCCAGCAGCCCAGGACTACCGGGGAATGAGCAGTTCTTC
CASSPGLPGNEQFF
>TRBJ1-1|NA|TRBV6-5|NA|14
TGTGCCAGCAGTTTCATTTTTGGGGCCGCTGAAGCTTTCTTT
CASSFIFGAAEAFF
>TRBJ2-1|TRBD1|TRBV28|NA|12
TGTGCCAGTAGGGACAGGCGATATGAGCAGTTCTTC
CASRDRRYEQFF
>TRBJ2-5|NA|TRBV6-5|once|14
TGTGCCAGCAGTTACTCTGGGGCCGAAGAGACCCAGTACTTC
CASSYSGAEETQYF
>TRBJ1-2|NA|TRBV11-2|NA|15
TGTGCCAGCAGCCCGTTGAAAGGGGTTAACTATGGCTACACCTTC
CASSPLKGVNYGYTF
>TRBJ2-3|NA|TRBV7-2|NA|13
TGTGCCAGCAGCTTAGCTCGCACAGATACGCAGTATTTT
CASSLARTDTQYF
>TRBJ2-1|NA|TRBV7-3|NA|14
TGTGCCAGCAGCCGCTCCGCTGGCCGCAATGAGCAGTTCTTC
CASSRSAGRNEQFF
>TRBJ2-1|TRBD2|TRBV4-1|NA|22
TGCGCCAGCAGCCAAGTCGCGCGGCTAAGGACTAGCGGGGGGACGACCTACAATGAGCAGTTCTTC
CASSQVARLRTSGGTTYNEQFF